This T cell receptor beta chain was recorded in a study of T cell changes during pregnancy in multiple sclerosis. Sequenced by immunoSEQ multiplex PCR; TCRdb stores in-frame clones only, minus some. In the table there are about 67,000 clones, approximately 89% of which are singletons. This CDR3 has 14 residues. The junction had 5 bases not matched to a gene; V was cut back by 6 bases and J by 0 bases. CDR1 and CDR2 (germline): LNHDA, SQIVND (reference sequence). Source: peripheral blood, taken in the second trimester of pregnancy. The sequence derives from a female donor with multiple sclerosis, enrolled in a pregnancy study. This chain uses TRBV19 with TRBJ2-7; 7 bases match TRBD2. CDR3 bases: TGTGCCAGTAGAAGGCGGGGGACCTCCTACGAGCAGTACTTC. Amino acid sequence: CASRRRGTSYEQYF. The variable domain in full, completed from reference TRBV19 and TRBJ2-7, reads DGGITQSPKYLFRKEGQNVTLSCEQNLNHDAMYWYRQDPGQGLRLIYYSQIVNDFQKGDIAEGYSVSREKKESFPLTVTSAQKNPTAFYLCASRRRGTSYEQYFGPGTRLTVT.